These T cell receptor beta chains were read from a single sample in a study of cytomegalovirus exposure and HLA in healthy donors. Measured with immunoSEQ multiplex PCR; TCRdb has only the in-frame clones, and not every one. Here the sample spans around 150,000 clones, approximately 82% being singletons. Material: PBMCs. The receptors originated from a man between 40 and 49 years old in good health and CMV-seronegative. Both conserved end residues are part of each CDR3. Fields, in order: V gene, clone size, D gene, J gene, CDR3 DNA, CDR3 protein. D genes are given only for firm matches. Clone size is stated in some rows and not others, as once, few, many or a class when expanded.

V: TRBV7-6
size: NA
D: TRBD2
J: TRBJ2-7
DNA: TGTGCCAGCAGCTTAGCGTCAGCTAGCGGGGGTTACGAGCAGTACTTC
CDR3: CASSLASASGGYEQYF

V: TRBV7-2
size: NA
D: NA
J: TRBJ1-2
DNA: TGTGCCAGCAGCTTACATGGCTCAGCGCCTATCTCTAACTATGGCTACACCTTC
CDR3: CASSLHGSAPISNYGYTF

V: TRBV19
size: few
D: NA
J: TRBJ1-1
DNA: TGTGCCAGTAGTAGGGCACCTAAGAACACTGAAGCTTTCTTT
CDR3: CASSRAPKNTEAFF

V: TRBV4-2
size: NA
D: NA
J: TRBJ2-7
DNA: TGTGCCAGCAGCCAACCGGACAGTTTGCTCTCCTACGAGCAGTACTTC
CDR3: CASSQPDSLLSYEQYF

V: TRBV27
size: NA
D: TRBD1
J: TRBJ1-1
DNA: TGTGCCAGCAGTTTACGTCCCGGGACAGGGATGAACACTGAAGCTTTCTTT
CDR3: CASSLRPGTGMNTEAFF

V: TRBV7-8
size: NA
D: NA
J: TRBJ2-5
DNA: TGTGCCAGCAGCTTAACTAGCTGGGAGACCCAGTACTTC
CDR3: CASSLTSWETQYF

V: TRBV28
size: NA
D: NA
J: TRBJ1-2
DNA: TGTGCCAGCAGGTATATAGCAGATGGCTACACCTTC
CDR3: CASRYIADGYTF

V: TRBV11-2
size: medium-sized
D: NA
J: TRBJ2-3
DNA: TGTGCCAGCAGCCTGAGCGCGCCTAGCACAGATACGCAGTATTTT
CDR3: CASSLSAPSTDTQYF

V: TRBV7-6
size: NA
D: NA
J: TRBJ2-1
DNA: TGTGCCAGCAGCACCGGGACTCAACGGGGGTATGAGCAGTTCTTC
CDR3: CASSTGTQRGYEQFF

V: TRBV7-9
size: once
D: TRBD2
J: TRBJ2-1
DNA: TGTGCCAGCAGCTTAAGCGGGAGGGTCGGAAATGAGCAGTTCTTC
CDR3: CASSLSGRVGNEQFF

V: TRBV29-1
size: NA
D: TRBD1
J: TRBJ2-7
DNA: TGCAGCACCCCGACAGGGAGTACCTACGAGCAGTACTTC
CDR3: CSTPTGSTYEQYF

V: TRBV15
size: NA
D: NA
J: TRBJ2-1
DNA: TGTGCCACCAGCAGGAGGGCCGGTGAGCAGTTCTTC
CDR3: CATSRRAGEQFF

V: TRBV7-9
size: NA
D: TRBD2
J: TRBJ2-3
DNA: TGTGCCAGCAGCTTAGGGACTAGCGGGACTACAGATACGCAGTATTTT
CDR3: CASSLGTSGTTDTQYF

V: TRBV13
size: NA
D: NA
J: TRBJ2-1
DNA: TGTGCCAGCAGCTTCTCAGGTAATGAGCAGTTCTTC
CDR3: CASSFSGNEQFF

V: TRBV5-6
size: NA
D: TRBD1
J: TRBJ1-2
DNA: TGTGCCAGCAGCTTGACAGGGGTCGGGTATGGCTACACCTTC
CDR3: CASSLTGVGYGYTF

V: TRBV7-9
size: NA
D: TRBD1
J: TRBJ2-1
DNA: TGTGCCAGCAGCTTAGTTGGGACAGGGCACAATGAGCAGTTCTTC
CDR3: CASSLVGTGHNEQFF

V: TRBV15
size: few
D: TRBD2
J: TRBJ2-1
DNA: TGTGCCACCAGCAGAGTTAGCGGGAGGGCCTACAATGAGCAGTTCTTC
CDR3: CATSRVSGRAYNEQFF

V: TRBV7-6
size: NA
D: TRBD2
J: TRBJ2-7
DNA: TGTGCCAGCAGCCATCCGGGACTAGGGCACGAGCAGTACTTC
CDR3: CASSHPGLGHEQYF

V: TRBV4-2
size: NA
D: NA
J: TRBJ1-1
DNA: TGTGCCAGCATGAAGACCGGGACAAGAACTGAAGCTTTCTTT
CDR3: CASMKTGTRTEAFF

V: TRBV28
size: few
D: TRBD1
J: TRBJ2-5
DNA: TGTGCCAGCACCCCAGGGGGCAAGGAGACCCAGTACTTC
CDR3: CASTPGGKETQYF

V: TRBV19
size: NA
D: NA
J: TRBJ1-2
DNA: TGTGCCACAGAGGGTATGGAAGGTGGCTACACCTTC
CDR3: CATEGMEGGYTF

V: TRBV29-1
size: NA
D: NA
J: TRBJ2-4
DNA: TGCAGCGTTGCGGCTAAGGGGAACATTCAGTACTTC
CDR3: CSVAAKGNIQYF

V: TRBV19
size: NA
D: TRBD1
J: TRBJ2-7
DNA: TGTGCCAGTAGTATCCCGGGACAGGGATTCCACGAGCAGTACTTC
CDR3: CASSIPGQGFHEQYF

V: TRBV5-1
size: NA
D: TRBD1
J: TRBJ1-1
DNA: TGCGCCAGCGGACGGACAGGGAGTAGGAACACTGAAGCTTTCTTT
CDR3: CASGRTGSRNTEAFF

V: TRBV18
size: NA
D: NA
J: TRBJ2-5
DNA: TGTGCCAGCTCACCAACGGGGGAGGAGACCCAGTACTTC
CDR3: CASSPTGEETQYF

V: TRBV9
size: NA
D: TRBD2
J: TRBJ2-2
DNA: TGTGCCAGCAGCACCCCCAAACTAGCGGGGGGGCGCACCGGGGAGCTGTTTTTT
CDR3: CASSTPKLAGGRTGELFF

V: TRBV30
size: NA
D: TRBD2
J: TRBJ2-7
DNA: TGTGCCTGGAGCGCCATATCGGGGGGCGAGCAGTACTTC
CDR3: CAWSAISGGEQYF

V: TRBV9
size: few
D: NA
J: TRBJ2-2
DNA: TGTGCCAGCAGCGCCGAGGAGAACACCGGGGAGCTGTTTTTT
CDR3: CASSAEENTGELFF

V: TRBV6-5
size: NA
D: TRBD2
J: TRBJ2-7
DNA: TGTGCCAGCAGTTCATGGACTAGCGGGAGGGCCGAGCAGTACTTC
CDR3: CASSSWTSGRAEQYF

V: TRBV2
size: NA
D: TRBD2
J: TRBJ2-7
DNA: TGTGCCAGCAGTGAAGGCCGGGGGGCTAGCGGGAGTTACGAGCAGTACTTC
CDR3: CASSEGRGASGSYEQYF

V: TRBV27
size: NA
D: TRBD2
J: TRBJ2-1
DNA: TGTGCCAGCACTGGACTAGCGGGCATTGAGCAGTTCTTC
CDR3: CASTGLAGIEQFF

V: TRBV11-3
size: NA
D: TRBD1
J: TRBJ2-5
DNA: TGTGCCAGCAGCATTGGGACAGGGGCGGAGACCCAGTACTTC
CDR3: CASSIGTGAETQYF

V: TRBV19
size: few
D: TRBD1
J: TRBJ1-1
DNA: TGTGCCGTAGGGGGCAGGGGGAACACTGAAGCTTTCTTT
CDR3: CAVGGRGNTEAFF

V: TRBV29-1
size: NA
D: NA
J: TRBJ2-7
DNA: TGCAGCGTCCTGACAGGTTATAGCTCCTACGAGCAGTACTTC
CDR3: CSVLTGYSSYEQYF

V: TRBV14
size: NA
D: TRBD2
J: TRBJ2-1
DNA: TGTGCCAGCAGATCAAGCGGGAGCGGTAATGAGCAGTTCTTC
CDR3: CASRSSGSGNEQFF

V: TRBV4-1
size: NA
D: TRBD1
J: TRBJ2-3
DNA: TGCGCCAGCAGCCAACGCCTCACAGGGGGCACAGATACGCAGTATTTT
CDR3: CASSQRLTGGTDTQYF

V: TRBV4-3
size: few
D: TRBD1
J: TRBJ1-6
DNA: TGCGCCAGCAGCCAAGCAGGGGGTTCCTATAATTCACCCCTCCACTTT
CDR3: CASSQAGGSYNSPLHF

V: TRBV10-2
size: NA
D: NA
J: TRBJ2-5
DNA: TGCGCCAGCAGGGGTCGACAGAAGGAGACCCAGTACTTC
CDR3: CASRGRQKETQYF

V: TRBV6-5
size: NA
D: NA
J: TRBJ1-5
DNA: TGTGCCAGCAGTTACTCCTTCAGTAGCAATCAGCCCCAGCATTTT
CDR3: CASSYSFSSNQPQHF

V: TRBV6-4
size: NA
D: TRBD2
J: TRBJ2-1
DNA: TGTGCCAGCAGTGACGACGCGGGGGGTTCCTACAATGAGCAGTTCTTC
CDR3: CASSDDAGGSYNEQFF

V: TRBV6-5
size: NA
D: NA
J: TRBJ2-1
DNA: TGTGCCAGCAGTTCCCAGAGAGGTGAGCAGTTCTTC
CDR3: CASSSQRGEQFF

V: TRBV9
size: NA
D: TRBD2
J: TRBJ2-7
DNA: TGTGCCAGCAGCGTAGGCCCCGGGACTAGCGGGAGAGGTGCCTACGAGCAGTACTTC
CDR3: CASSVGPGTSGRGAYEQYF

V: TRBV7-2
size: NA
D: NA
J: TRBJ2-2
DNA: TGTGCCAGCAGCCTGGGGCGGAACACCGGGGAGCTGTTTTTT
CDR3: CASSLGRNTGELFF

V: TRBV9
size: NA
D: TRBD1
J: TRBJ1-4
DNA: TGTGCCAGCAGCCCCGGACAGGGAGTTGAAAAACTGTTTTTT
CDR3: CASSPGQGVEKLFF

V: TRBV19
size: NA
D: NA
J: TRBJ2-4
DNA: TGTGCCAGTAGTATCTGGACAGAAGCTAAAACCAAAAACATTCAGTACTTC
CDR3: CASSIWTEAKTKNIQYF

V: TRBV9
size: NA
D: NA
J: TRBJ1-2
DNA: TGTGCCAGCAGCGTAGGGGCTGGGAGTTACGCTAACTATGGCTACACCTTC
CDR3: CASSVGAGSYANYGYTF

V: TRBV7-2
size: NA
D: NA
J: TRBJ2-1
DNA: TGTGCCAGCAGCAGATCTAGCGCGAATTTCAATGAGCAGTTCTTC
CDR3: CASSRSSANFNEQFF